Listed here are 22 T cell receptor beta chains from one sample, sequenced in a study of cytomegalovirus exposure and HLA in healthy donors. 60 Vbeta and 13 Jbeta primers were used in PCR. Data came from immunoSEQ multiplex PCR; TCRdb stores just in-frame clones and leaves some out. The repertoire holds 150,000 to 200,000 clones, around 80% seen once, with more than 1.5% in the top ten. Material: PBMCs. These TCRs come from a man between 18 and 35 years old in good health and CMV-seronegative.

The rearrangement links TRBV10-3 to TRBJ2-1; TRBD1 matches at 7 bases. Germline CDR1 and CDR2: ENHRY and SYGVKD. V lost 5 bases to trimming and J lost 3 bases; unmatched junction nucleotides: 7. The CDR3 totals 15 residues. The CDR3 is CAISSHRGNYNEQFF. The CDR3 nucleotides are TGTGCCATCAGTTCCCACAGGGGAAACTACAATGAGCAGTTCTTC.

The chain joins TRBV4-2 to TRBJ2-1; D is uncertain. Trimming removed 0 bases from V and 4 bases from J, with 7 bases in between. CDR3 length: 14 residues. CDR1 and CDR2 from the germline V gene are LGHNA and YNFKEQ. The CDR3 DNA follows: TGTGCCAGCAGCCAAGAGTTCCCTTACAATGAGCAGTTCTTC. It translates to CASSQEFPYNEQFF.

The chain couples TRBV28 to TRBJ2-2; 8 bases are shared with TRBD1. The V gene's germline CDR1 is MDHEN and CDR2 SYDVKM. CDR3 length: 14 amino acids. After removal of 7 bases from V and 2 bases from J, the junction contained 3 bases not matched to a gene. DNA for the CDR3: TGTGCCAGCACGGGACAGGAAAACACCGGGGAGCTGTTTTTT. Translation gives CASTGQENTGELFF.

The chain is built from TRBV6-5 and TRBJ1-6; possible D gene TRBD1, 5 bases. The CDR3 is made up of 14 amino acids. CDR1 and CDR2 (germline): MNHEY, SVGAGI. Trimming cost V 6 bases and J 7 bases, with 13 bases left between them. CDR3 nucleotides: TGTGCCAGCAGATCCCAGGGATCCAATTCACCCCTCCACTTT. Its protein product is CASRSQGSNSPLHF.

V is TRBV27 and J is TRBJ1-4, with 9 bases fitting TRBD1. V shed 2 bases and J 6 bases; nucleotides not matched to a gene: 4. Germline values: CDR1 MNHEY, CDR2 SMNVEV (reference sequence). The CDR3 extends over 15 amino acids. This chain's CDR3 is CASSLTGGVYEKLFF. In DNA form, the CDR3 reads TGTGCCAGCAGTTTAACAGGGGGCGTCTATGAAAAACTGTTTTTT.

V is TRBV11-2 and J is TRBJ2-1; 12 nucleotides agree with TRBD2. This CDR3 comprises 16 residues. The germline V gene has CDR1 SGHAT and CDR2 FQNNGV. Unmatched junction bases numbered 6, after V lost 5 bases and J lost 4 bases. CDR3 coding DNA: TGTGCCAGCAGCACGACTAGCGGGGGCCCATACAATGAGCAGTTCTTC. This gives the protein CASSTTSGGPYNEQFF.

The gene calls are TRBV9 and TRBJ1-6; 7 bases are shared with TRBD1. This CDR3 spans 17 amino acids. Trimming cost V 5 bases and J 0 bases; bases outside gene matches: 8. Germline CDR1 and CDR2: SGDLS and YYNGEE. The CDR3 DNA reads as TGTGCCAGCAGTCATACAGGGGCGAGCTCCTATAATTCACCCCTCCACTTT. Amino acids: CASSHTGASSYNSPLHF.

This clone has only a few counts. This chain links TRBV6-4 with TRBJ2-2; 7 nucleotides align to TRBD2. Germline V lookup: CDR1 MRHNA, CDR2 SNTAGT. CDR3 size: 14 residues. V dropped 4 bases and J dropped 1; count of bases not matched to a gene: 0. This CDR3 reads CASSAGGNTGELFF. The CDR3 bases are TGTGCCAGCAGTGCGGGGGGGAACACCGGGGAGCTGTTTTTT.

CDR3 nucleotide sequence: TGCGCCAGCAGCTTCCGGCTAGCACAATACCGAACACCCACAGATACGCAGTATTTT. This codes for CASSFRLAQYRTPTDTQYF. The chain is built from TRBV5-1 and TRBJ2-3, with D perhaps matching TRBD2 (5 bases). The CDR3 length is 19 residues. With 2 bases removed from V and 2 bases from J, the gap between germline ends came to 24 bases. From germline, CDR1 is SGHRS and CDR2 YFSETQ. The whole variable domain, filled in from reference TRBV5-1 and TRBJ2-3, reads KAGVTQTPRYLIKTRGQQVTLSCSPISGHRSVSWYQQTPGQGLQFLFEYFSETQRNKGNFPGRFSGRQFSNSRSEMNVSTLELGDSALYLCASSFRLAQYRTPTDTQYFGPGTRLTVL.

This clone showed up just once. The CDR3 DNA sequence: TGTGCCGTGAATTCGGAGCCGAACACAGATACGCAGTATTTT. This translates into CAVNSEPNTDTQYF. The chain uses TRBV7-9 and TRBJ2-3, with D unclear. The CDR3 extends over 14 amino acids. V lost 11 bases to trimming and J lost 2 bases, with 17 bases between them. Germline V lookup: CDR1 SEHNR, CDR2 FQNEAQ (reference sequence).

The rearrangement links TRBV28 to TRBJ2-1; 9 nucleotides align to TRBD2. Trimming removed 4 bases from V and 2 bases from J; junction bases left unmatched: 15. From germline, CDR1 is MDHEN and CDR2 SYDVKM. The CDR3 contains 19 residues. CDR3 sequence: CASSSPGLADVMTYNEQFF. The CDR3 DNA is TGTGCCAGCAGTTCCCCGGGACTAGCCGACGTGATGACCTACAATGAGCAGTTCTTC.

The chain recombines TRBV11-2 with TRBJ2-7, with 7 bases lining up with TRBD2. J gave up 7 bases and V 8 bases, and 14 bases lay outside the gene matches. The CDR3 sequence is 14 residues long. Germline CDR1 and CDR2: SGHAT and FQNNGV. CDR3 sequence reads: CASSRDYQLYEQYF. The DNA for the CDR3 is TGTGCCAGCTCCAGGGACTACCAGCTTTATGAGCAGTACTTC.

The V gene is TRBV7-2, the J gene TRBJ2-7; 8 bases agree with TRBD1. The germline V gene encodes CDR1 SGHTA and CDR2 FQGNSA. V dropped 5 bases and J dropped 1; count of bases not matched to a gene: 7. The CDR3 has 15 residues. The CDR3: CASSADRGISYEQYF. The CDR3 nucleotides are TGTGCCAGCAGCGCCGACAGGGGAATATCCTACGAGCAGTACTTC.

The rearrangement links TRBV5-5 to TRBJ2-7, with D perhaps TRBD1 (6 bases). V was cut by 2 bases and J by 3 bases, with 12 bases left in between. Germline lookup yields CDR1 SGHKS and CDR2 YYEKEE (reference sequence). The CDR3 covers 14 residues. The CDR3 sequence: CASSLGVGGYEQYF. The DNA for the CDR3 is TGTGCCAGCAGCTTAGGAGTAGGGGGCTACGAGCAGTACTTC. Combining the CDR3 with reference TRBV5-5 and TRBJ2-7 gives the whole variable domain DAGVTQSPTHLIKTRGQQVTLRCSPISGHKSVSWYQQVLGQGPQFIFQYYEKEERGRGNFPDRFSARQFPNYSSELNVNALLLGDSALYLCASSLGVGGYEQYFGPGTRLTVT.

This chain links TRBV19 with TRBJ1-2, with TRBD1 as a possible D gene (6 bases). This CDR3 is 14 amino acids long. Germline V lookup: CDR1 LNHDA, CDR2 SQIVND (reference sequence). V was shortened by 8 bases and J by 1 base, with 14 bases between the two germline ends. The CDR3 sequence: CASLRGAGNYGYTF. The CDR3 nucleotides are TGTGCCAGTTTGCGGGGGGCTGGTAACTATGGCTACACCTTC.

The chain links TRBV7-8 to TRBJ1-5, with 9 bases lining up with TRBD1. Germline-derived CDR1 and CDR2 are SGHVS and FQNEAQ. J was trimmed by 11 bases and V by 5 bases; bases with no gene match: 13. The CDR3 sequence is 15 residues long. CDR3 nucleotides: TGTGCCAGCAGCAAAAACAGGGGGCCCAGTAGGACCCAGCATTTT. Its translation is CASSKNRGPSRTQHF. Using reference TRBV7-8 and TRBJ1-5 for the parts outside the CDR3, the full variable domain is GAGVSQSPRYKVAKRGQDVALRCDPISGHVSLFWYQQALGQGPEFLTYFQNEAQLDKSGLPSDRFFAERPEGSVSTLKIQRTQQEDSAVYLCASSKNRGPSRTQHFGDGTRLSIL.

This clone occurred a few times. J is TRBJ2-3 and V is TRBV30; D not resolved. CDR3 length equals 16 residues. Trimming pared 2 bases from V and 0 bases from J, leaving 15 bases between. Germline assignment: CDR1 GTSNPN and CDR2 SVGIG (reference sequence). In DNA, the CDR3 is TGTGCCTGGAGTATCCCGGGTTCCACTAGCACAGATACGCAGTATTTT. This sequence encodes CAWSIPGSTSTDTQYF.

The rearrangement uses TRBV11-2 and TRBJ2-3, with 9 nucleotides matching TRBD2. Losses at the gene ends were 2 bases for V and 2 bases for J; bases not matched to a gene: 11. The CDR3 spans 18 residues. Germline values: CDR1 SGHAT, CDR2 FQNNGV. CDR3: CASSLRAVLAGYTDTQYF. The CDR3 bases are TGTGCCAGCAGCTTACGGGCCGTGCTAGCGGGGTACACAGATACGCAGTATTTT.

The rearrangement uses TRBV6-5 and TRBJ2-7; TRBD1 is a possible D gene (5 bases). Germline V gene data show CDR1 as MNHEY and CDR2 as SVGAGI. V lost 11 bases to trimming and J lost 5 bases, with 19 bases between them. The CDR3 has 13 amino acids. The CDR3 is CAGESPLGDEQYF. CDR3 coding DNA: TGTGCCGGCGAATCCCCCCTAGGGGACGAGCAGTACTTC.

The V and J genes are TRBV7-8 and TRBJ2-2; 7 positions match TRBD2. This CDR3 spans 15 amino acids. V was pared by 2 bases and J by 6 bases, with 6 bases of the junction left unmatched. The germline gives CDR1 SGHVS, CDR2 FQNEAQ. DNA for the CDR3: TGTGCCAGCAGCTTAAGGTGGGACTATTCCGGGGAGCTGTTTTTT. As protein: CASSLRWDYSGELFF.

The chain links TRBV5-6 to TRBJ2-7, with TRBD2 matching over 11 bases. The CDR3 runs to 15 residues. In germline, CDR1 is SGHDT, CDR2 YYEEEE. Trimming removed 5 bases from V and 3 bases from J; junction bases left unmatched: 7. The CDR3 DNA is TGTGCCAGCAGATCCCCTAGCGGGGGGTACTACGAGCAGTACTTC. Translating it yields CASRSPSGGYYEQYF.

This chain links TRBV11-2 with TRBJ2-3; 14 bases match TRBD2. In germline, CDR1 is SGHAT, CDR2 FQNNGV. After removal of 4 bases from V and 0 bases from J, the junction contained 3 bases not matched to a gene. CDR3 size: 17 residues. The CDR3 spells CASSSGLAGASTDTQYF. The CDR3 nucleotides read TGTGCCAGCAGCTCGGGACTAGCGGGGGCTAGCACAGATACGCAGTATTTT.